These 14 T cell receptor beta chains originate from one sample sequenced in a study of blood T cell repertoires in COVID-19. Repertoires were generated with immunoSEQ multiplex PCR, while TCRdb's copy carries only in-frame clones and drops some. The sample yields about 200,000 clones, roughly 80% seen once. The source material was peripheral blood. The origin of the receptors is a woman aged 80 or over with acute or convalescent COVID-19.

The gene calls are TRBV19 and TRBJ1-1; 7 bases agree with TRBD1. CDR1 and CDR2 (germline): LNHDA, SQIVND (reference sequence). The junction had 12 bases not matched to a gene; V was cut back by 11 bases and J by 3 bases. CDR3 length equals 14 residues. The CDR3 sequence: CALRGRGEHTEAFF. In DNA form, the CDR3 reads TGTGCCCTTAGGGGGCGCGGGGAACACACTGAAGCTTTCTTT.

DNA of the CDR3: TGTGCCAGTAGTGGGGGCGGCTACGAGCAGTACTTC. Its translation is CASSGGGYEQYF. The chain joins TRBV19 to TRBJ2-7; weak D call: TRBD1 (6 bases). Germline CDR1 reads LNHDA; CDR2 reads SQIVND (reference sequence). With 5 bases removed from V and 3 bases from J, the gap between germline ends came to 8 bases. The CDR3 has 12 residues.

The rearrangement links TRBV27 to TRBJ1-5; D not certain. The CDR3 has 14 residues. From germline, CDR1 is MNHEY and CDR2 SMNVEV (reference sequence). V lost 6 bases and J 0 bases, leaving 9 bases between the germline ends. CDR3 DNA: TGTGCCAGCAGCGAGATATATAGCAATCAGCCCCAGCATTTT. The encoded protein is CASSEIYSNQPQHF.

The chain combines TRBV19 with TRBJ1-5, with a tentative D call TRBD1 (6 bases). Trimming removed 6 bases from V and 11 bases from J, with 20 bases in between. The CDR3 runs to 14 residues. Germline assignment: CDR1 LNHDA and CDR2 SQIVND (reference sequence). The CDR3 nucleotides are TGTGCCAGTAGCCCTCAAACAGGGATCAGATCCCAGCATTTT. Amino acid sequence: CASSPQTGIRSQHF. Variable domain in full (rest from reference TRBV19 and TRBJ1-5): DGGITQSPKYLFRKEGQNVTLSCEQNLNHDAMYWYRQDPGQGLRLIYYSQIVNDFQKGDIAEGYSVSREKKESFPLTVTSAQKNPTAFYLCASSPQTGIRSQHFGDGTRLSIL.

The rearrangement joins TRBV29-1 to TRBJ2-3; 7 nucleotides match TRBD2. Germline values: CDR1 SQVTM, CDR2 ANQGSEA. This CDR3 has 15 amino acids. J lost 1 base, V lost 3 bases, and 7 bases had no gene match. CDR3 in DNA: TGCAGCGTTGAGCCCAGGGAGGGCGGCACAGATACGCAGTATTTT. Protein: CSVEPREGGTDTQYF.

V and J are TRBV18 and TRBJ1-5; D perhaps matches TRBD1 (6 bases). Germline V lookup: CDR1 KGHSH, CDR2 LQKENI. V was pared by 3 bases and J by 2 bases, with 14 bases between. This CDR3 comprises 16 residues. The CDR3 loop is CASSPGAAGGNQPQHF. The CDR3 DNA reads TGTGCCAGCTCACCGGGGGCCGCGGGTGGCAATCAGCCCCAGCATTTT.

This chain joins TRBV29-1 and TRBJ2-1, with a weak D call TRBD2 (6 bases). CDR3 length: 13 amino acids. Germline V gene lookup returns CDR1 SQVTM and CDR2 ANQGSEA. V lost 3 bases and J 3 bases, leaving 9 bases between the germline ends. The CDR3 loop reads CSVDRAGYNEQFF. The CDR3 coding sequence is TGCAGCGTTGACAGAGCGGGCTACAATGAGCAGTTCTTC.

The sample holds a few counts of this clone. The chain employs TRBV5-6 and TRBJ1-3, with D perhaps matching TRBD1 (6 bases). Germline-derived CDR1 and CDR2 are SGHDT and YYEEEE. CDR3 length equals 15 residues. V dropped 4 bases and J dropped 0 bases, with 11 bases sitting between them. The CDR3 protein is CASSRGHLSGNTIYF. The CDR3, as DNA: TGTGCCAGCAGCCGGGGACACCTCTCTGGAAACACCATATATTTT. The full variable domain, rest sourced from reference TRBV5-6 and TRBJ1-3, is DAGVTQSPTHLIKTRGQQVTLRCSPKSGHDTVSWYQQALGQGPQFIFQYYEEEERQRGNFPDRFSGHQFPNYSSELNVNALLLGDSALYLCASSRGHLSGNTIYFGEGSWLTVV.

This rearrangement joins TRBV7-8 to TRBJ1-5, with D maybe TRBD1 (6 bases). Trimming cost V 3 bases and J 5 bases, with 14 bases left between them. Germline CDR1 and CDR2: SGHVS and FQNEAQ. The CDR3 length is 15 residues. CDR3 residues: CASSLRQGPDQPQHF. The CDR3 coding sequence is TGTGCCAGCAGCTTGCGGCAGGGGCCAGATCAGCCCCAGCATTTT.

The genes are TRBV16 and TRBJ1-5; TRBD1 matches 7 bases. J lost 3 bases, V lost 0 bases, and 2 bases had no gene match. Germline values: CDR1 KGHSY, CDR2 FQNENV. This CDR3 spans 15 amino acids. The CDR3 is CASSQSGTANQPQHF. The CDR3, as DNA: TGTGCCAGCAGCCAATCAGGGACAGCCAATCAGCCCCAGCATTTT.

The genes are TRBV6-1 and TRBJ1-6, with D hard to call. The CDR3 runs to 13 residues. Germline V gene lookup returns CDR1 MNHNS and CDR2 SASEGT. Trimming left V 3 bases short and J 7 bases short, with 7 bases between. The CDR3 here is CASSETTNSPLHF. CDR3 nucleotide sequence: TGTGCCAGCAGTGAGACAACAAATTCACCCCTCCACTTT.

This clone was seen just once. The chain links TRBV6-5 to TRBJ1-1; D might be TRBD1 (5 bases). The CDR3 totals 14 residues. Germline V CDR1 and CDR2: MNHEY, SVGAGI. The germline V and J ends were trimmed by 2 bases and 4 bases, with 11 bases remaining between them. CDR3 coding DNA: TGTGCCAGCAGTTACGGAGGGGCTAGCACTGAAGCTTTCTTT. The encoded protein is CASSYGGASTEAFF.

In nucleotides, the CDR3 is TGTGCCACCAGCTATCCCCAGGCTAGGGGAAGCACAGATACGCAGTATTTT. This codes for CATSYPQARGSTDTQYF. V and J are TRBV15 and TRBJ2-3; perhaps TRBD1 as D (5 bases). The CDR3 is 17 residues long. V gave up 5 bases and J gave up 0 bases, with 18 bases separating them. From germline, CDR1 is LNHNV and CDR2 YYDKDF (reference sequence).

The chain combines TRBV3-1 (or the pseudogene TRBV3-2) with TRBJ2-3, with TRBD1 matching 7 bases. The junction had 15 bases not matched to a gene; V was cut back by 3 bases and J by 3 bases. CDR3 length: 18 residues. Germline CDR1 reads LGHDT; CDR2 reads YNNKEL (reference sequence). As DNA, the CDR3 is TGTGCCAGCAGCCAGCGGACCGGGGATAGGGGGCGAACAGATACGCAGTATTTT. Residues: CASSQRTGDRGRTDTQYF.